The clone carrying this TCR beta chain was seen at least ten times. Its specificity is unknown. This specimen comes from a study of naive and memory T cell subsets. Study results and caveats: This RNA-based method may be sensitive to activation-related transcript changes. Delayed type IV hypersensitivity infiltration was taken to explain higher tuberculin-site TCR counts.

Germline CDR1 MNHEY, CDR2 SVGEGT. J lost 1 base, V lost 0 bases, and 10 bases had no gene match. CDR3 size: 18 residues. Indicated treatment: skin biopsy from PPD injection site in Mantoux-positive individual. The library had UMIs added by 3' ligation of an oligonucleotide to TCR cDNA. Four PCR rounds used nested alpha and beta constant region primers plus the SP2 primer. For blood and skin samples, reverse transcription used TCR alpha and beta constant primers. TCRdb re-analysed the UMI-ligation and nested PCR reads in MiXCR, keeping a single row per CDR3 protein. This table holds around 25,000 distinct CDR3 sequences, roughly 5.5% found once.

The sequences come from skin, collected from a tuberculin skin test site. The genes are TRBV6-2 or TRBV6-3 and TRBJ2-3; 7 bases are shared with TRBD2. The sequence derives from an adult in good health. The CDR3 spells CASSYSNRLAIRTDTQYF. The CDR3 region has the DNA TGTGCCAGCAGTTACTCGAACCGACTAGCAATACGCACAGATACGCAGTATTTT.